Sequencing of this TCR beta chain was carried out in a study of blood T cells in healthy people across ages. Study background: Using template switching, researchers captured about one barcoded beta molecule for each two T cells. Study results and limitations: Estimates of total diversity, which came from one million sequenced T cells, were considered to be underestimates. A strong correlation was found between TCR beta diversity and the percentage of naive T cells.

Combining a sample-barcoded 5' primer with a J-beta primer mix, a second PCR ran for roughly 6 to 12 cycles. A single record per CDR3 protein comes from TCRdb applying MiXCR to the 5' RACE reads. Of approximately 1.5 million distinct CDR3 sequences listed, 35% to 45% were seen once; the top ten hold around 4%. Germline values: CDR1 ENHRY, CDR2 SYGVKD. V was clipped by 7 bases and J by 4 bases, with 7 bases between them. The CDR3 loop spans 11 amino acids. This clonotype was observed a few times. Its target is not known. The sample taken for sequencing was blood. The chain couples TRBV10-3 to TRBJ1-2; D might be TRBD1 (6 bases). The receptor was derived from a young woman in good health. CDR3 in DNA: TGTGCCATCATGGGGGCCTATGGCTACACCTTC. It codes for CAIMGAYGYTF.